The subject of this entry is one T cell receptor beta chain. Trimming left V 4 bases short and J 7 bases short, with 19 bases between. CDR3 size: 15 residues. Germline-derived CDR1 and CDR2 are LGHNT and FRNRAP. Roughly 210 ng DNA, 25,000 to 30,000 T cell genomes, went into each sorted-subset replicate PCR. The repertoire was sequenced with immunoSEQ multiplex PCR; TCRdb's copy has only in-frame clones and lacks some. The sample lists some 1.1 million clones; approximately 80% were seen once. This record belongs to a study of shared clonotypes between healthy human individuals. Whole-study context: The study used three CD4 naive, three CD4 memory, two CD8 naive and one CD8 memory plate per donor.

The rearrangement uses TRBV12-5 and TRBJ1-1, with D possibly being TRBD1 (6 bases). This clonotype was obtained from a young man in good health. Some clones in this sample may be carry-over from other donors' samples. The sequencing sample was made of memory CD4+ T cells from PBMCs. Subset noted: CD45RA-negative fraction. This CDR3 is CASGSSGAWDNEAFF. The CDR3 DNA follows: TGTGCTAGTGGTTCGTCAGGGGCTTGGGACAATGAAGCTTTCTTT.